This T cell receptor beta chain was documented in a study of cytomegalovirus exposure and HLA in healthy donors. Overall study results and limits: In vitro confirmation showed a few CMV-associated chains to be CMV antigen specific. A classifier reportedly called cytomegalovirus status with high sensitivity and specificity. Investigators reported 150 to 200 TCR beta chains as tied to cytomegalovirus.

Measured with immunoSEQ multiplex PCR; TCRdb has only the in-frame clones, and not every one. The sample records 200,000 to 300,000 clones, approximately 86% being singletons. This clone was observed once. As yet, its antigen is unknown. The receptor's source is a woman aged 25 to 45 in good health and CMV-seropositive. Sequenced: PBMCs.

The CDR3 loop is CASSEGAGEAFF. The CDR3 coding sequence is TGTGCCAGCAGTGAGGGGGCAGGTGAAGCTTTCTTT. The rearrangement uses TRBV25-1 and TRBJ1-1; a possible D gene is TRBD1 (6 bases). The V gene's germline CDR1 is MGHDK and CDR2 SYGVNS. V shed 3 bases and J shed 7 bases, with 9 bases lying between them. The length of the CDR3 is 12 residues.